This T cell receptor (beta chain) was identified in a study of multiple sclerosis patients with progressive multifocal leukoencephalopathy. Note on this clone: The antigen remains undetermined.

This CDR3 spans 15 amino acids. Trimming stripped 3 bases from V and 2 bases from J, with 13 bases between. Germline CDR1 reads LNHDA; CDR2 reads SQIVND (reference sequence). Clones were sequenced by immunoSEQ multiplex PCR, and TCRdb holds only the in-frame ones, with some missing. The sample lists 25,000 to 35,000 clones, around 85% occurring once. Overall study findings and caveats: PML-onset expanded TRB clones were detectable before and during natalizumab therapy.

The time point is: time of PML onset. Specimen: PBMCs, collected from a patient treated with natalizumab. This TCR came from a woman in her 30s with progressive multifocal leukoencephalopathy. The chain combines TRBV19 with TRBJ1-2; D ambiguous. CDR3 sequence: CASSMSQIVNYGYTF. The CDR3, as DNA: TGTGCCAGTAGTATGTCGCAAATAGTCAACTATGGCTACACCTTC.